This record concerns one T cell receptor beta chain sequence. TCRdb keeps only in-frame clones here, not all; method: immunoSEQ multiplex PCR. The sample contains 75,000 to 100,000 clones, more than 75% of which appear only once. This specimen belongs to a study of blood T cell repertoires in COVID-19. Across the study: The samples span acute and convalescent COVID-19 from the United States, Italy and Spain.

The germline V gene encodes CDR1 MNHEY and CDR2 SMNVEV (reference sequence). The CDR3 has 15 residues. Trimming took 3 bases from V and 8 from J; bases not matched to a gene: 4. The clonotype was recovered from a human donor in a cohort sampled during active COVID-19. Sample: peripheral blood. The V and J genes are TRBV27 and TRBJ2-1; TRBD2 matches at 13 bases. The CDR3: CASSFTSGRVYEQFF. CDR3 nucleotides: TGTGCCAGCAGTTTCACTAGCGGGAGGGTCTATGAGCAGTTCTTC.